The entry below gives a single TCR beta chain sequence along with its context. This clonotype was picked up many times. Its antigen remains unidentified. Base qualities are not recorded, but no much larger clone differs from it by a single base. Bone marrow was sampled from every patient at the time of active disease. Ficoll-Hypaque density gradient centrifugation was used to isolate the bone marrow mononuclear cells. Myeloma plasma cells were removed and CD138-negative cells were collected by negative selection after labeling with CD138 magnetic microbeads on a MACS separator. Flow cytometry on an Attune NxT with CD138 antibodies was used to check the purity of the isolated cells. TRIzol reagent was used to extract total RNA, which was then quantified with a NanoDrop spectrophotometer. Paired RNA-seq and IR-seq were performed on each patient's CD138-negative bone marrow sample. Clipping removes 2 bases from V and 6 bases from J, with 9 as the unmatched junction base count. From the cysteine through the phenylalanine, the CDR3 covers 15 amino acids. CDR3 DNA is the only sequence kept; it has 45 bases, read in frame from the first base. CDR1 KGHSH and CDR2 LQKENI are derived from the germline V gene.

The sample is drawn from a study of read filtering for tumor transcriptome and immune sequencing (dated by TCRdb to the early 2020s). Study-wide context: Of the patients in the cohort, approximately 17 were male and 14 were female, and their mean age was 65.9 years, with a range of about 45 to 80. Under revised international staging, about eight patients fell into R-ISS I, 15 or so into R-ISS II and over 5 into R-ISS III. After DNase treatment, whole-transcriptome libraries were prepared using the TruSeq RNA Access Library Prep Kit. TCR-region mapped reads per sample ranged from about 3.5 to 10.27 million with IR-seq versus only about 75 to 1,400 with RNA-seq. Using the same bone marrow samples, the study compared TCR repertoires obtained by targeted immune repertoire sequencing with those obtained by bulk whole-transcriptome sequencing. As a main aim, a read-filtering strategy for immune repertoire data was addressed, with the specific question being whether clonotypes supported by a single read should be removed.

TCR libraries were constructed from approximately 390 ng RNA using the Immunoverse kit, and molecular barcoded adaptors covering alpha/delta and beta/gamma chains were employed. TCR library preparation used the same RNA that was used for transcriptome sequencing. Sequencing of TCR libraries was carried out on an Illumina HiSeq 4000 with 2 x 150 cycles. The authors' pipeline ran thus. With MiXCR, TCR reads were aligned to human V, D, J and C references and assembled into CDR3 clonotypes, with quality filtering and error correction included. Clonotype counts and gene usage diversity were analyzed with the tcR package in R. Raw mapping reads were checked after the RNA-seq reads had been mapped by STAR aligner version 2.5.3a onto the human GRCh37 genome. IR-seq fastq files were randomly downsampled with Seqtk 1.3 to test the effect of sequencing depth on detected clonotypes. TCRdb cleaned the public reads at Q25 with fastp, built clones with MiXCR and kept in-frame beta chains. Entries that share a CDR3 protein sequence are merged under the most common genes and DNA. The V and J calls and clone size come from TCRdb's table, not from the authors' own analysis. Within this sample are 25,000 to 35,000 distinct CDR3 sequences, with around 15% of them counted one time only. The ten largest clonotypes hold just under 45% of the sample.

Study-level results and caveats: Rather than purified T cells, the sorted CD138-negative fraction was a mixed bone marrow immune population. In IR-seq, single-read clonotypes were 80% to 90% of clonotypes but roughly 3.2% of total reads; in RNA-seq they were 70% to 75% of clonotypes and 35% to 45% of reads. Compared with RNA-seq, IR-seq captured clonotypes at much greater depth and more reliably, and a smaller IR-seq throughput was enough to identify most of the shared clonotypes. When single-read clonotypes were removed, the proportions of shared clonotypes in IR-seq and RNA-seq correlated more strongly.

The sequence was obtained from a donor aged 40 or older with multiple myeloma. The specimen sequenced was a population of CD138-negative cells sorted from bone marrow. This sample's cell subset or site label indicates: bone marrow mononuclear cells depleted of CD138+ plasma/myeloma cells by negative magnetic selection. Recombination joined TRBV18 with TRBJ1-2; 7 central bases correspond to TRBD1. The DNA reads TGTGCCAGCTCACCAATACAGGGGAATAAGCATGGCTACACCTTC. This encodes CASSPIQGNKHGYTF.